This T cell receptor (beta chain) stems from a study of response to subunit inactivated influenza vaccine (dated by TCRdb to the late 2010s). Concerning the study at large: The study used deep quantitative T cell receptor repertoire profiling to track responses to a trivalent subunit inactivated influenza vaccine.

Study-wide findings and limitations: The authors proposed that each seasonal influenza vaccination may bring in only a limited number of new T cells.

This clonotype was seen only a few times. It has no known antigen specificity. The record has no base qualities; no much larger clone is one base away. The library was built by means of RT-PCR. The sample was run on an Illumina HiSeq 2500. TCRdb's own reprocessing of the public reads used fastp at Q25 and MiXCR and kept productive beta chains. For every CDR3 protein sequence, its rows merge into one entry that carries the most common genes and DNA. This sample has fewer than 400,000 distinct CDR3 sequences in its table, and 21% of those were observed once. The top ten clonotypes cover roughly a tenth of the sample. This TCR was recovered from a man aged 45 to 70 who received an inactivated influenza vaccine. Donor details come from another sample of the same person, matched by shared clones. Sequencing used PBMCs from blood, obtained around 22 months after vaccination.

The CDR3 region has the sequence CASRPGGAATEAFF. The DNA sequence is TGTGCCAGCAGGCCTGGGGGGGCGGCCACTGAAGCTTTCTTT. The sequence joins TRBV2 to TRBJ1-1, with a weak D call of TRBD1 (6 bases match). V lost 6 bases and J lost 4 bases; the stretch between them is 15 bases long. CDR1 SNHLY and CDR2 FYNNEI are derived from the germline V gene. Its CDR3 holds 14 amino acids, cysteine through phenylalanine. Solely the CDR3 DNA is kept, with 42 bases framed from the first base.